This TCR beta chain comes out of a study of immune evolution from preneoplasia to lung adenocarcinoma. Data came from immunoSEQ multiplex PCR; TCRdb stores just in-frame clones and leaves some out. The repertoire consists of under 5,000 clones, with over 70% occurring once and the leading ten covering about 7.6%. Note on this clone: What it binds is unknown.

Resections took place in Japan or China from about 2013 to 2017. Trimming left V 3 bases short and J 3 bases short, with 8 bases between. CDR1 and CDR2 from the germline V gene are LNHDA and SQIVND (reference sequence). CDR3 length equals 13 residues. Study findings and constraints: Later-stage lesions seemingly showed higher T cell density and diversity than normal lung.

The source of this sequence is a person between 55 and 80 years old with lung adenocarcinoma. This chain uses TRBV19 with TRBJ2-5; perhaps TRBD2 as D (5 bases). Sample: FFPE adjacent normal lung tissue. The CDR3 DNA follows: TGTGCCAGTAGTATCGGGATTAAAGAGACCCAGTACTTC. Its translation is CASSIGIKETQYF.